The sequence of this TCR beta chain was determined in a study of control samples from healthy donors and cancer patients. From germline, CDR1 is SGHTA and CDR2 FQGNSA. The CDR3 length is 14 residues. Trimming removed 7 bases at V and 7 bases at J, with 18 bases between. The protocol was immunoSEQ multiplex PCR, while the TCRdb copy is restricted to in-frame clones and leaves out a portion. The data contain 150,000 to 200,000 clones, around 91% of them singletons. This rearrangement joins TRBV7-2 to TRBJ2-3; possible D gene TRBD1, 6 bases. The receptor comes from a woman between 45 and 60 years old in good health. The sequenced sample was blood. The DNA for the CDR3 is TGTGCCAGCACCTGGGGGCAGGGATCCTATACGCAGTATTTT. This translates into CASTWGQGSYTQYF.